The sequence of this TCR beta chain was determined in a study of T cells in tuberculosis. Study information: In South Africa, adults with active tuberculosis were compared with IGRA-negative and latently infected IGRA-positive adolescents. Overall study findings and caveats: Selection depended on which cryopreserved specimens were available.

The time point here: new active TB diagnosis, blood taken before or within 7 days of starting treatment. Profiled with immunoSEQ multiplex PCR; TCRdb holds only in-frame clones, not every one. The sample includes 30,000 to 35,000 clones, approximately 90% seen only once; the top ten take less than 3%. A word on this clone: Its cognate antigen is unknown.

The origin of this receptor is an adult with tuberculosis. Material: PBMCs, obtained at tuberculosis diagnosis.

The CDR3 protein is CASSSQGGGTEAFF. The CDR3 DNA reads TGTGCCAGCAGCTCCCAGGGAGGGGGCACTGAAGCTTTCTTT. V gene TRBV13 combines with J gene TRBJ1-1, with D maybe TRBD1 (6 bases). The CDR3 sequence is 14 residues long. Trimming cost V 4 bases and J 4 bases, with 13 bases left between them. Looked up from germline, CDR1 is PRHDT and CDR2 is FYEKMQ (reference sequence).